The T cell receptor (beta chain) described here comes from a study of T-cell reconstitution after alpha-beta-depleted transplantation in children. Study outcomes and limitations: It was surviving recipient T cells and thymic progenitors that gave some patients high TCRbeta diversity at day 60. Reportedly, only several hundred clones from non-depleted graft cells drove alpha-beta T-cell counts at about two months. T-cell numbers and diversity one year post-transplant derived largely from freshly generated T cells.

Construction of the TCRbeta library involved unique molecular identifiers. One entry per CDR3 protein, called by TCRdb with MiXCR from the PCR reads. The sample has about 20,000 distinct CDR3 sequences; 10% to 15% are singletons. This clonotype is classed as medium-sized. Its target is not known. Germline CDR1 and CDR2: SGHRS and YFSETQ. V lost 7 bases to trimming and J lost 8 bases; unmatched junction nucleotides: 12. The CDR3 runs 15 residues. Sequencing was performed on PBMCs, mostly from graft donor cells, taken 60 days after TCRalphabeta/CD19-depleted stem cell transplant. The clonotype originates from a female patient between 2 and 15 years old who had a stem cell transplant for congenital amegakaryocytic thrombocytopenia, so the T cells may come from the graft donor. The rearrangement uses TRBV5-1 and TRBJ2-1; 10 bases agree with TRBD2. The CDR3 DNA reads TGCGCCAGCCGCCTAGCGGGAGTAGTGGTGGATGAGCAGTTCTTC. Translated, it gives CASRLAGVVVDEQFF.